This entry lists 3 T cell receptor beta chains sequenced from one sample in a study of blood T cell repertoires in COVID-19. Produced via immunoSEQ multiplex PCR; TCRdb's table is partial and in-frame only. Here the sample spans a few hundred thousand clones, roughly 86% being singletons. Input material: peripheral blood. These receptor sequences come from a woman aged 30 to 39 with COVID-19, enrolled during active disease.

The V and J genes are TRBV27 and TRBJ1-2, with TRBD1 as a possible D gene (5 bases). CDR1 is MNHEY, CDR2 SMNVEV, per germline (reference sequence). The CDR3 has 14 amino acids. Trimming took off 7 bases at V and 3 bases at J, with 15 bases between the two ends. The CDR3 region has the DNA TGTGCCAGCACCTCTCACGGGGGGGACTATGGCTACACCTTC. Residues: CASTSHGGDYGYTF.

This clone was detected only a few times. This CDR3 is CASSQAQGLNQPQHF. In nucleotides, the CDR3 is TGCGCCAGCAGCCAAGCACAGGGTTTGAATCAGCCCCAGCATTTT. This chain links TRBV4-1 with TRBJ1-5, with D perhaps matching TRBD1 (6 bases). V dropped 1 base and J dropped 4 bases, with 11 bases sitting between them. CDR3 size: 15 residues. CDR1 and CDR2 (germline): MGHRA, YSYEKL.

V gene TRBV6-5 combines with J gene TRBJ1-4; the match to TRBD1 covers 7 bases. CDR1 and CDR2 (germline): MNHEY, SVGAGI. The CDR3 has 15 amino acids. J lost 1 base, V lost 2 bases, and 1 base had no gene match. Here the CDR3 reads CASSYRGRTNEKLFF. The CDR3 DNA follows: TGTGCCAGCAGTTACAGGGGGCGAACTAATGAAAAACTGTTTTTT.